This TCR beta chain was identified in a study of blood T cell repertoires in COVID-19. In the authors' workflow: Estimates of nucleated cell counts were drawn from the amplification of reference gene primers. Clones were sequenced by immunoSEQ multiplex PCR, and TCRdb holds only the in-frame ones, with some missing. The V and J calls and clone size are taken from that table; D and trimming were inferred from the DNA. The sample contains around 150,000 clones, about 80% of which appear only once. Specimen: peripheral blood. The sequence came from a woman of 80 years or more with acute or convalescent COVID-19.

The CDR3 nucleotides are TGCGCCAGCAGCCCCGGGACAGGGGGCGCGGGAGATACGCAGTATTTT. Translated: CASSPGTGGAGDTQYF. V usage is TRBV5-1 and J usage is TRBJ2-3; TRBD1 agrees at 12 bases. From germline, CDR1 is SGHRS and CDR2 YFSETQ. This CDR3 comprises 16 residues. With 4 bases clipped from V and 5 bases from J, the junction kept 8 bases outside the gene matches.